The text below deals with one T cell receptor (beta chain). Original processing methods: Amplification of reference gene primers was used by the study to estimate nucleated cell counts. Using immunoSEQ multiplex PCR, the repertoire was profiled, and TCRdb retains in-frame clones only, with some absent. V and J calls plus clone size are reproduced from that table; the DNA served to infer D and trimming. The table has a few hundred thousand clones, 75% to 90% seen once. Per the germline V gene, CDR1 is MNHEY and CDR2 is SMNVEV (reference sequence). Trimming pared 4 bases from V and 5 bases from J, leaving 11 bases between. The CDR3 covers 13 residues. This specimen belongs to a study of blood T cell repertoires in COVID-19. Background on the study: The analysed material was cDNA or gDNA that came from T cells, B-cell-depleted T cells, or PBMCs.

The V call is TRBV27, the J call TRBJ2-5; a weak D match, TRBD2 (6 bases). The receptor was derived from a woman under 30 with acute or convalescent COVID-19. Sequenced material: peripheral blood. The CDR3 region has the DNA TGTGCCAGCAGTTCCCCGGGAGTGGAGACCCAGTACTTC. It specifies CASSSPGVETQYF.